This T cell receptor beta chain comes out of a study of T cells in narcolepsy. Across the whole study: Donors had narcolepsy type 1 or type 2, or were healthy controls.

This clone was recorded only once. Its target is unknown. Broader study findings: Comparing one patient's CSF and blood CD4+ clonotypes highlighted HCRT- and TRIB2-specific autoreactive clonotypes. No autoreactive T cell clone sequences appeared in some memory CD4+ repertoires.

This table comes from immunoSEQ multiplex PCR, and its TCRdb copy is limited to in-frame clones, with some not included. Found here are tens of thousands of clones, approximately 88% of them singletons; the top ten hold more than 0.9%. V lost 3 bases and J lost 2; bases outside the gene matches: 3. This CDR3 contains 15 residues. In germline, CDR1 is SGDLS, CDR2 YYNGEE. What was sequenced was CD45RA- memory CD4+ T cells from PBMCs. The TCR was taken from a human donor with narcolepsy. V usage is TRBV9 and J usage is TRBJ2-1, with 9 bases matching TRBD2. CDR3 sequence reads: CASSGAGGAYNEQFF. For the CDR3, the DNA is TGTGCCAGCAGCGGCGCGGGAGGGGCCTACAATGAGCAGTTCTTC.